The clone carrying this T cell receptor (beta chain) turned up a few times. Its antigen is not known. This record belongs to a study of blood T cells in healthy people across ages. A sample-barcoded 5' primer and a J-beta primer mix were used in a second PCR of about 6 to 12 cycles. With 12 random nucleotides, a template-switch adaptor tagged each individual cDNA molecule. From the 5' RACE reads, TCRdb called clonotypes with MiXCR, one entry per CDR3 protein. The sample contains some 760,000 distinct CDR3 sequences, roughly 25% of which appear only once. Extraction yielded at least 5 micrograms of total RNA per sample. Per the germline V gene, CDR1 is MNHEY and CDR2 is SMNVEV (reference sequence). The V end was cut by 0 bases, the J end by 9 bases, with 6 bases between. This CDR3 has 12 residues. Overall study findings and caveats: It was the long-lived donors that had more naive CD4+ cells and higher diversity than aged donors.

These data were likewise used in another study, on T cells of mothers and their children. That source adds: The sample comes from 8 or 9 healthy Caucasian donors: mothers and children.

The sequenced material came from blood. This clonotype was obtained from a boy aged 10-17 years in good health. The chain combines TRBV27 with TRBJ2-1, with D possibly TRBD1 on 5 matching bases. The chain's CDR3 is CASSLSGLEQFF. The CDR3, as DNA: TGTGCCAGCAGTTTATCGGGGCTTGAGCAGTTCTTC.